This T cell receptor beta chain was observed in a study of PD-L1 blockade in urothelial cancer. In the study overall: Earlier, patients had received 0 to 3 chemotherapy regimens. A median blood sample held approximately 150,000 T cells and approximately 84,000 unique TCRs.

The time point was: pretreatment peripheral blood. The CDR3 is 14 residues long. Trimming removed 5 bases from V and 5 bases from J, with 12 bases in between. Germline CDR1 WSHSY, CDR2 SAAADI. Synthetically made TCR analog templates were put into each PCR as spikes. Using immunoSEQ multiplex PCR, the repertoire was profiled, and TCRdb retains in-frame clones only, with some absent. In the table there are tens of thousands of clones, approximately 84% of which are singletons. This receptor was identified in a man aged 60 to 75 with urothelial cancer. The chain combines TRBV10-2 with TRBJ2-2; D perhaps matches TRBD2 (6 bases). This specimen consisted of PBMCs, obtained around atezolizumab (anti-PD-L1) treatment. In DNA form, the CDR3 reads TGCGCCAGCAGTTGGGACTTAAGAACCGGGGAGCTGTTTTTT. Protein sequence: CASSWDLRTGELFF.